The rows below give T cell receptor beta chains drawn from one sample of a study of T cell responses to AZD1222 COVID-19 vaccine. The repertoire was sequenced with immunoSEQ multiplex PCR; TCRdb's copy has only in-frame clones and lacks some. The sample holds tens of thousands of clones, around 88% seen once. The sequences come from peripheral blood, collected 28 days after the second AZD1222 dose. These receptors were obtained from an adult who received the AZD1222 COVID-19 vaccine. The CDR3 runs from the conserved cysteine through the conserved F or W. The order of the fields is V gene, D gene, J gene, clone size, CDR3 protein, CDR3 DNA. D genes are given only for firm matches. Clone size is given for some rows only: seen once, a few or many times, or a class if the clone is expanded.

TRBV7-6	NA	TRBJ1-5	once	CASSSSWSVGDEPQHF	TGTGCCAGCAGCTCATCGTGGTCTGTCGGGGACGAGCCCCAGCATTTT
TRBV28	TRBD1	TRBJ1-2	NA	CASRDTGEDGYTF	TGTGCCAGCAGGGACACAGGGGAGGATGGCTACACCTTC
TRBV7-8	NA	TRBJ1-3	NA	CASTLSGNTIYF	TGTGCCAGCACCCTCTCTGGAAACACCATATATTTT
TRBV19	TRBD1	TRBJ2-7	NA	CASRPSHRGRDYEQYF	TGTGCCAGTAGGCCGAGTCACAGGGGGCGAGACTACGAGCAGTACTTC
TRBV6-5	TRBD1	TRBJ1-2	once	CASTVQGGLEGYTF	TGTGCCAGCACTGTCCAGGGGGGGTTGGAGGGCTACACCTTC
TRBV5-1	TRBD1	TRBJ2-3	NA	CASSLAVGQSTDTQYF	TGCGCCAGCAGCTTGGCGGTGGGACAGTCAACAGATACGCAGTATTTT
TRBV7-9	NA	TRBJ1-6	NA	CATPSEGGSYNSPLHF	TGTGCCACGCCTTCGGAGGGTGGCTCCTATAATTCACCCCTCCACTTT
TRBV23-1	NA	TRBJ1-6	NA	CASSHGGRTPNSPLHF	TGCGCCAGCAGTCATGGGGGGCGTACCCCTAATTCACCCCTCCACTTT
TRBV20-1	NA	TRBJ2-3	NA	CSASRAMDTDTQYF	TGCAGTGCTAGTAGAGCGATGGACACAGATACGCAGTATTTT
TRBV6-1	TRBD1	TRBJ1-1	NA	CASSGPNRQGRTEAFF	TGTGCCAGCAGTGGACCTAATAGACAGGGAAGAACTGAAGCTTTCTTT
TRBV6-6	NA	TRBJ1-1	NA	CASSLISQGKTNTEAFF	TGTGCCAGCAGTCTGATCAGTCAGGGGAAAACGAACACTGAAGCTTTCTTT
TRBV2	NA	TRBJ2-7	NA	CASMGRLAYEQYF	TGTGCCAGCATGGGACGGCTGGCCTACGAGCAGTACTTC
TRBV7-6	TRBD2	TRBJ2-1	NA	CASSAWTSGKSYNEQFF	TGTGCCAGCAGCGCCTGGACTAGCGGGAAATCCTACAATGAGCAGTTCTTC
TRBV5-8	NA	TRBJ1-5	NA	CASSSRTAPNQPQHF	TGTGCCAGCAGCTCCCGGACAGCCCCTAATCAGCCCCAGCATTTT
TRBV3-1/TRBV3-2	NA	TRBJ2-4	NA	CASSPRTGQNIQYF	TGTGCCAGCAGCCCTAGAACTGGGCAAAACATTCAGTACTTC
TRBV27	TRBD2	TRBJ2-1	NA	CASSRLAGVWNEQFF	TGTGCCAGCAGCAGACTAGCGGGGGTATGGAATGAGCAGTTCTTC
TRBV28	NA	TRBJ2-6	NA	CASSFLRSGANVLTF	TGTGCCAGCAGTTTTCTCCGCTCTGGGGCCAACGTCCTGACTTTC
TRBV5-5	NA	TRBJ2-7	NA	CASSLVFGGDHQQYF	TGTGCCAGCAGCTTGGTTTTCGGGGGCGATCATCAGCAGTACTTC
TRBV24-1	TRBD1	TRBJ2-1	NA	CATSEGDRGGSYNEQFF	TGTGCCACCAGTGAGGGGGACAGGGGAGGGTCCTACAATGAGCAGTTCTTC
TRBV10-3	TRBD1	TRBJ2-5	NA	CAIRRQGAGETQYF	TGTGCCATCAGAAGACAGGGGGCGGGAGAGACCCAGTACTTC
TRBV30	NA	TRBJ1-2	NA	CAWIGVGRSPNYGYTF	TGTGCCTGGATTGGGGTCGGCAGGTCCCCTAACTATGGCTACACCTTC
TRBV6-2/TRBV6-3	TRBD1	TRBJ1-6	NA	CASTPLGDRFTSPLHF	TGTGCCAGCACCCCCCTGGGGGACAGATTTACTTCACCCCTCCACTTT
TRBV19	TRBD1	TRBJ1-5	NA	CASSRDRYNQPQHF	TGTGCCAGTAGTAGGGACAGATACAATCAGCCCCAGCATTTT
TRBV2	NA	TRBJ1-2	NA	CASSEGLRGPVGGYTF	TGTGCCAGCAGTGAAGGTTTAAGGGGCCCCGTAGGTGGCTACACCTTC
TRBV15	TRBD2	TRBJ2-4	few	CATADGGGSDIQYF	TGTGCCACCGCCGACGGGGGGGGCTCGGACATTCAGTACTTC
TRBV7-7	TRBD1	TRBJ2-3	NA	CASSLGTGVADTQYF	TGTGCTAGCAGCTTAGGAACAGGGGTTGCAGATACGCAGTATTTT
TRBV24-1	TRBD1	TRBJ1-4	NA	CATSDFREGFRGATGKLFF	TGTGCCACCAGTGATTTTAGAGAAGGGTTCAGGGGGGCGACTGGAAAACTGTTTTTT
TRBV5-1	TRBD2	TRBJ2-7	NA	CASSPTGTSGTHGVF	TGCGCCAGCAGCCCAACCGGGACTAGCGGGACCCATGGCGTCTTC
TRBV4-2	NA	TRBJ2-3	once	CASSQGIRADTQYF	TGTGCCAGCAGCCAAGGGATACGAGCAGATACGCAGTATTTT
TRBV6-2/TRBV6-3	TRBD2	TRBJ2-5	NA	CASSYPLAGGDQETQYF	TGTGCCAGCAGTTACCCTCTAGCGGGGGGAGACCAAGAGACCCAGTACTTC
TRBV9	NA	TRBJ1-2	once	CASSSVTFYGYTF	TGTGCCAGCAGCTCAGTAACATTCTATGGCTACACCTTC
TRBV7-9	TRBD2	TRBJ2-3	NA	CASIGSGSTQYF	TGTGCCAGCATCGGAAGCGGGAGTACGCAGTATTTT
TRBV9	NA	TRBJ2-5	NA	CASSVEARRGGETQYF	TGTGCCAGCAGCGTAGAAGCCCGTCGAGGGGGGGAGACCCAGTACTTC
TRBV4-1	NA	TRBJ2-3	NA	CASSQDRGGADTQYF	TGCGCCAGCAGCCAAGACAGGGGGGGAGCAGATACGCAGTATTTT
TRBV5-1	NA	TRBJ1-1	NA	CASSLEIGLNTEAFF	TGCGCCAGCAGCTTGGAAATAGGATTGAACACTGAAGCTTTCTTT
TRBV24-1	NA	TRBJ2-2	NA	CATSDQDWNTGELFF	TGTGCCACCAGTGACCAGGACTGGAACACCGGGGAGCTGTTTTTT
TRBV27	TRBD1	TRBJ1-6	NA	CASKGQVNSPLHF	TGTGCCAGCAAGGGACAGGTAAATTCACCCCTCCACTTT
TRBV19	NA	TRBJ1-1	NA	CASSTGEHTEAFF	TGTGCCAGTAGTACAGGGGAACACACTGAAGCTTTCTTT